Below are 15 T cell receptor beta chains sequenced from a single sample in a study of blood T cell repertoires in COVID-19. The data were produced by immunoSEQ multiplex PCR, yet TCRdb's version contains in-frame clones alone and is incomplete. The sample has about 180,000 clones; 88% are singletons. The sequenced sample was peripheral blood. The receptors were gathered from a woman aged 25 to 45 with acute or convalescent COVID-19.

This sequence joins TRBV28 and TRBJ2-1; 7 bases fit TRBD2. Per the germline V gene, CDR1 is MDHEN and CDR2 is SYDVKM. The CDR3 is 14 amino acids. V lost 6 bases to trimming and J lost 8 bases; unmatched junction nucleotides: 10. The CDR3 nucleotides read TGTGCCAGCAGCCTTACCCAGACTAGCCATGAGCAGTTCTTC. The encoded protein is CASSLTQTSHEQFF.

A single count supports this clone. This same CDR3 is encoded by further DNA sequences in the sample. The rearrangement uses TRBV3-1 (or the pseudogene TRBV3-2) and TRBJ1-5; no firm D call. Germline V gene sequence: CDR1 LGHDT, CDR2 YNNKEL (reference sequence). The CDR3 extends over 13 amino acids. The V end was cut by 0 bases, the J end by 4 bases, with 4 bases between. The CDR3 region has the DNA TGTGCCAGCAGCCAAGATCTTAATCAGCCCCAGCATTTT. It translates to CASSQDLNQPQHF.

V usage is TRBV2 and J usage is TRBJ2-1; D is unclear. The CDR3 length is 17 residues. Germline V gives CDR1 SNHLY, CDR2 FYNNEI. Trimming left V 4 bases short and J 0 bases short, with 16 bases between. This CDR3 reads CASSVFSAASSYNEQFF. The CDR3 DNA follows: TGTGCCAGCAGTGTATTCTCTGCCGCTAGCTCCTACAATGAGCAGTTCTTC.

V is TRBV3-1 (or the pseudogene TRBV3-2) and J is TRBJ1-1; D not certain. Germline CDR1 reads LGHDT; CDR2 reads YNNKEL (reference sequence). This CDR3 is built from 14 residues. The V gene lost 0 bases and the J gene lost 10 bases, with 15 bases spanning the gap. The chain's CDR3 is CASSQDGWRGVAFF. The CDR3 coding sequence is TGTGCCAGCAGCCAAGATGGGTGGCGTGGAGTAGCTTTCTTT.

The chain employs TRBV24-1 and TRBJ2-2; 7 nucleotides match TRBD1. CDR3 length: 18 amino acids. Per germline, CDR1 KGHDR and CDR2 SFDVKD. V lost 3 bases and J lost 0; bases outside the gene matches: 9. The CDR3 reads CATSDIHRGPANTGELFF. The CDR3 region has the DNA TGTGCCACCAGTGATATTCACAGGGGCCCAGCGAACACCGGGGAGCTGTTTTTT.

The V and J genes are TRBV20-1 and TRBJ1-1; D is unresolved. The CDR3 runs 14 residues. Germline V gives CDR1 DFQATT, CDR2 SNEGSKA (reference sequence). V was clipped by 3 bases and J by 1 base, with 12 bases between them. The CDR3 loop reads CSASTRAGNTEAFF. The CDR3 DNA reads TGCAGTGCTAGTACGAGGGCAGGGAACACTGAAGCTTTCTTT.

The chain uses TRBV28 and TRBJ1-2; D is unresolved. V dropped 2 bases and J dropped 4 bases, with 11 bases sitting between them. The CDR3 covers 14 residues. Germline loops: CDR1 MDHEN, CDR2 SYDVKM. The CDR3 bases are TGTGCCAGCAGTTTAAATAGCCTCTTCTATGGCTACACCTTC. Translation: CASSLNSLFYGYTF.

The gene calls are TRBV3-1 (or the pseudogene TRBV3-2) and TRBJ2-1; 13 nucleotides line up with TRBD2. Germline V lookup: CDR1 LGHDT, CDR2 YNNKEL (reference sequence). Germline trimming cut 4 bases from V and 7 bases from J; bases unmatched to any gene: 4. The CDR3 loop spans 15 amino acids. In nucleotides, the CDR3 is TGTGCCAGCAGCCCGGGACTAGCGGGAAGAAATGAGCAGTTCTTC. As protein: CASSPGLAGRNEQFF.

The chain uses TRBV2 and TRBJ2-3, with D perhaps matching TRBD2 (5 bases). The CDR3 has 11 amino acids. Looked up from germline, CDR1 is SNHLY and CDR2 is FYNNEI. The V end was cut by 7 bases, the J end by 6 bases, with 8 bases between. CDR3 region: CASTGWDTQYF. The CDR3 nucleotides are TGTGCCAGCACGGGATGGGATACGCAGTATTTT. Variable domain in full (rest from reference TRBV2 and TRBJ2-3): EPEVTQTPSHQVTQMGQEVILRCVPISNHLYFYWYRQILGQKVEFLVSFYNNEISEKSEIFDDQFSVERPDGSNFTLKIRSTKLEDSAMYFCASTGWDTQYFGPGTRLTVL.

V and J are TRBV3-1 (or the pseudogene TRBV3-2) and TRBJ1-3; D is perhaps TRBD1 (5 bases). Germline V CDR1 and CDR2: LGHDT, YNNKEL (reference sequence). V lost 5 bases to trimming and J lost 2 bases, with 13 bases between them. The CDR3 is made up of 15 amino acids. As DNA, the CDR3 is TGTGCCAGCAGCGGATCCAGGGTGGCTGGAAACACCATATATTTT. Encoded protein: CASSGSRVAGNTIYF.

The genes are TRBV19 and TRBJ1-2; D is perhaps TRBD1 (5 bases). The V and J ends lost 3 bases and 8 bases respectively, with 13 bases between them. This CDR3 contains 13 residues. Germline CDR1 LNHDA, CDR2 SQIVND (reference sequence). Here the CDR3 reads CASSMLGLGGYTF. The CDR3 DNA follows: TGTGCCAGTAGTATGTTGGGGCTAGGCGGCTACACCTTC.

This clone was counted between two and nine times. V and J are TRBV28 and TRBJ2-5, with TRBD1 matching over 9 bases. CDR3 length: 19 residues. Unmatched junction bases numbered 18, after V lost 3 bases and J lost 4 bases. Germline V gene sequence: CDR1 MDHEN, CDR2 SYDVKM. CDR3 amino acids: CASSFPLSASGQGLETQYF. CDR3 nucleotides: TGTGCCAGCAGTTTCCCTCTAAGTGCTTCGGGACAGGGACTAGAGACCCAGTACTTC.

This clone appeared once. This chain connects TRBV28 to TRBJ1-1, with a weak D call TRBD1 (5 bases). The CDR3 covers 14 residues. Germline CDR1 and CDR2: MDHEN and SYDVKM. V dropped 5 bases and J dropped 1 base, with 11 bases sitting between them. CDR3 bases: TGTGCCAGCAGTGCAGGGTCAACGAACACTGAAGCTTTCTTT. Translation: CASSAGSTNTEAFF.

This chain joins TRBV5-6 and TRBJ2-1, with D unresolved. The germline gives CDR1 SGHDT, CDR2 YYEEEE. This CDR3 spans 14 amino acids. The germline V and J ends were trimmed by 2 bases and 5 bases, with 11 bases remaining between them. CDR3 nucleotide sequence: TGTGCCAGCAGCTTTGCGGAAACCAACAATGAGCAGTTCTTC. This codes for CASSFAETNNEQFF.

This clone was seen a handful of times. V usage is TRBV5-1 and J usage is TRBJ1-1, with 9 nucleotides matching TRBD1. V trimming: 5 bases; J trimming: 3 bases; junction bases outside the gene matches: 2. The CDR3 has 13 amino acids. Per germline, CDR1 SGHRS and CDR2 YFSETQ. The CDR3 loop is CASSRQGDTEAFF. CDR3 DNA sequence: TGCGCCAGCAGTAGACAGGGGGACACTGAAGCTTTCTTT.